The rows below give T cell receptor beta chains drawn from one sample of a study of T cell responses to AZD1222 COVID-19 vaccine. TCRdb's table, derived via immunoSEQ multiplex PCR, lists solely in-frame clones and lacks some. The repertoire holds about 210,000 clones, with 85% to 95% as singletons. This specimen consisted of peripheral blood, obtained on day 0 of AZD1222 vaccination. All receptors derive from an adult in good health. The CDR3 runs from the conserved cysteine through the conserved F or W. Fields, in order: V gene, clone size, CDR3 length, D gene, J gene, CDR3 DNA, CDR3 protein. The D gene is left open where the match is weak. Size tells how often a clone was seen (once, few, many) or the class of an expanded clone, and some rows leave it out.

V: TRBV6-1
size: NA
length: 17
D: NA
J: TRBJ2-3
DNA: TGTGCCAGCAGTGAAGGAGGAGACGGGCCCAGCACAGATACGCAGTATTTT
CDR3: CASSEGGDGPSTDTQYF

V: TRBV11-2
size: few
length: 15
D: TRBD2
J: TRBJ2-2
DNA: TGTGCCAGCTTTTTAGCGGGGGGGAACACCGGGGAGCTGTTTTTT
CDR3: CASFLAGGNTGELFF

V: TRBV10-2
size: NA
length: 14
D: TRBD1
J: TRBJ1-3
DNA: TGCGCCAGCAGTGAGTCAACAGGGGGGAACACCATATATTTT
CDR3: CASSESTGGNTIYF

V: TRBV30
size: NA
length: 13
D: NA
J: TRBJ1-5
DNA: TGTGCCTGGGGGATCAGGGGAGGTCAGCCCCAGCATTTT
CDR3: CAWGIRGGQPQHF

V: TRBV5-8
size: NA
length: 13
D: NA
J: TRBJ1-4
DNA: TGTGCCAACTCGAGGACAGATAGGGAAAAACTGTTTTTT
CDR3: CANSRTDREKLFF

V: TRBV5-5
size: NA
length: 15
D: TRBD1
J: TRBJ2-7
DNA: TGTGCCAGCAGCCCTTCCGGGACAGGGGCCTACGAGCAGTACTTC
CDR3: CASSPSGTGAYEQYF

V: TRBV27
size: NA
length: 15
D: NA
J: TRBJ2-1
DNA: TGTGCCAGCACCTCACACGGAAAACTCTACAATGAGCAGTTCTTC
CDR3: CASTSHGKLYNEQFF

V: TRBV4-1
size: once
length: 17
D: TRBD2
J: TRBJ2-7
DNA: TGCGCCAGCAGCCAAGAATGGCTAGCGGCAACCTCCTACGAGCAGTACTTC
CDR3: CASSQEWLAATSYEQYF

V: TRBV18
size: NA
length: 16
D: NA
J: TRBJ1-1
DNA: TGTGCCAGCTCCCAATTGTCACAGGGAGGCAACACTGAAGCTTTCTTT
CDR3: CASSQLSQGGNTEAFF

V: TRBV30
size: NA
length: 14
D: TRBD1
J: TRBJ1-2
DNA: TGTGCCTGGAGCAAAGAGACAGGGCGGTATGGCTACACCTTC
CDR3: CAWSKETGRYGYTF

V: TRBV5-1
size: NA
length: 16
D: NA
J: TRBJ2-1
DNA: TGCGCCAGCAGCTTGGCAGGCGGGGTAGAGTACAATGAGCAGTTCTTC
CDR3: CASSLAGGVEYNEQFF

V: TRBV3-1/TRBV3-2
size: NA
length: 15
D: NA
J: TRBJ1-1
DNA: TGTGCCAGCAGCCAAGGGTCGCTGTACGGCACTGAAGCTTTCTTT
CDR3: CASSQGSLYGTEAFF

V: TRBV10-1
size: once
length: 13
D: NA
J: TRBJ2-4
DNA: TGCGCCAGCAGTCCGGGGCCCAAAAACATTCAGTACTTC
CDR3: CASSPGPKNIQYF

V: TRBV7-8
size: once
length: 18
D: NA
J: TRBJ1-6
DNA: TGTGCCAGCAGCTTAGCGGAGTTGTCCAGCTCCTATAATTCACCCCTCCACTTT
CDR3: CASSLAELSSSYNSPLHF

V: TRBV3-1/TRBV3-2
size: NA
length: 15
D: NA
J: TRBJ2-5
DNA: TGTGCCAGCAGCCAAGGGACGGTCACCCAAGAGACCCAGTACTTC
CDR3: CASSQGTVTQETQYF

V: TRBV5-8
size: NA
length: 13
D: NA
J: TRBJ1-1
DNA: TGTGCCAGCAGCTTGGCCTCGGGGACGCAGGCTTTCTTT
CDR3: CASSLASGTQAFF

V: TRBV7-9
size: few
length: 11
D: NA
J: TRBJ1-1
DNA: TGTGCCAGCAGCAATACACGGGTTGTCCTCTTT
CDR3: CASSNTRVVLF

V: TRBV5-5
size: NA
length: 15
D: NA
J: TRBJ1-5
DNA: TGTGCCAGCAGCTTGTGGAGCAGCGGAAATCAGCCCCAGCATTTT
CDR3: CASSLWSSGNQPQHF

V: TRBV6-5
size: NA
length: 14
D: TRBD1
J: TRBJ1-4
DNA: TGTGCCAGCCGCCCCCGGACAGGGTTTGAAAAACTGTTTTTT
CDR3: CASRPRTGFEKLFF

V: TRBV7-9
size: NA
length: 15
D: TRBD1
J: TRBJ2-3
DNA: TGTGCCAGCAGCTCTTACGGGACAGACACAGATACGCAGTATTTT
CDR3: CASSSYGTDTDTQYF

V: TRBV9
size: NA
length: 16
D: TRBD1
J: TRBJ1-2
DNA: TGTGCCAGCAGCCAAGGGACAGGGGGCCTTAACTATGGCTACACCTTC
CDR3: CASSQGTGGLNYGYTF

V: TRBV27
size: NA
length: 17
D: NA
J: TRBJ1-6
DNA: TGTGCCAGCAGTCCTTTACACTCGACAGGTATTGGTTCACCCCTCCACTTT
CDR3: CASSPLHSTGIGSPLHF

V: TRBV4-1
size: NA
length: 16
D: NA
J: TRBJ2-7
DNA: TGCGCCAGCAGCCAAGATCAGGGCTTTAACTCCTACGAGCAGTACTTC
CDR3: CASSQDQGFNSYEQYF

V: TRBV6-8
size: NA
length: 13
D: NA
J: TRBJ1-2
DNA: TGTGCCAGCAGTTACCAGCCTAACTATGGCTACACCTTC
CDR3: CASSYQPNYGYTF

V: TRBV19
size: NA
length: 15
D: TRBD1
J: TRBJ2-7
DNA: TGTGCCAGTAGTATGGTGGGACAGGGCCTCTACGAGCAGTACTTC
CDR3: CASSMVGQGLYEQYF

V: TRBV6-5
size: once
length: 16
D: NA
J: TRBJ1-3
DNA: TGTGCCAGCAGTTACTCGGTCACCCCGGGTGGAAACACCATATATTTT
CDR3: CASSYSVTPGGNTIYF

V: TRBV6-5
size: NA
length: 14
D: NA
J: TRBJ1-2
DNA: TGTGCCAGCAGCTTGAGGACGGCGAACTATGGCTACACCTTC
CDR3: CASSLRTANYGYTF

V: TRBV10-2
size: NA
length: 13
D: NA
J: TRBJ1-1
DNA: TGCGCCAGCATGGACGGGAAAAACACTGAAGCTTTCTTT
CDR3: CASMDGKNTEAFF

V: TRBV15
size: NA
length: 12
D: NA
J: TRBJ1-5
DNA: TGTGCCACCAGCAGAGAAGATCAGCCCCAGCATTTT
CDR3: CATSREDQPQHF

V: TRBV18
size: NA
length: 12
D: NA
J: TRBJ1-5
DNA: TGTGCCAGCTCACGTCCAAATCAGCCCCAGCATTTT
CDR3: CASSRPNQPQHF

V: TRBV11-2
size: NA
length: 16
D: NA
J: TRBJ1-5
DNA: TGTGCCAGCAGCTCTCAAGCTGTTCCAGGCGCTCAGCCCCAGCATTTT
CDR3: CASSSQAVPGAQPQHF

V: TRBV28
size: NA
length: 13
D: NA
J: TRBJ1-1
DNA: TGTGCCAGCAGTTTCGCCTTGAACACTGAAGCTTTCTTT
CDR3: CASSFALNTEAFF

V: TRBV20-1
size: NA
length: 9
D: NA
J: TRBJ1-1
DNA: TGCAGTGCTAGACGGGAAGCTTTCTTT
CDR3: CSARREAFF

V: TRBV9
size: NA
length: 14
D: TRBD1
J: TRBJ2-7
DNA: TGTGCCAGCAGCCCTTATGGACAGGACTACGAGCAGTACTTC
CDR3: CASSPYGQDYEQYF

V: TRBV27
size: NA
length: 16
D: NA
J: TRBJ2-7
DNA: TGTGCCAGCAGTACATTGGGGGAACCTGGCTCCTACGAGCAGTACTTC
CDR3: CASSTLGEPGSYEQYF

V: TRBV6-5
size: NA
length: 15
D: NA
J: TRBJ1-6
DNA: TGTGCCAGCAGTTACGTGCTCACCCCGGGATCACCCCTCCACTTT
CDR3: CASSYVLTPGSPLHF

V: TRBV19
size: NA
length: 18
D: TRBD1
J: TRBJ1-5
DNA: TGTGCCAGTAGTACCCCCCCGGGACAGGGTCCGGGCAATCAGCCCCAGCATTTT
CDR3: CASSTPPGQGPGNQPQHF

V: TRBV5-1
size: NA
length: 15
D: NA
J: TRBJ1-2
DNA: TGCGCCAGCAGCTTGGCCGCAGACGCCAACTATGGCTACACCTTC
CDR3: CASSLAADANYGYTF

V: TRBV7-2
size: NA
length: 13
D: NA
J: TRBJ1-3
DNA: TGTGCCAGCAGCTTAGGGACGGGAAACACCATATATTTT
CDR3: CASSLGTGNTIYF

V: TRBV3-1/TRBV3-2
size: NA
length: 14
D: TRBD2
J: TRBJ2-1
DNA: TGTGCCAGCAGGCCCGGACTAGCTCACGATGAGCAGTTCTTC
CDR3: CASRPGLAHDEQFF

V: TRBV29-1
size: NA
length: 10
D: NA
J: TRBJ1-2
DNA: TGCAGCGTTGAAGACCAGCCCTACACCTTC
CDR3: CSVEDQPYTF